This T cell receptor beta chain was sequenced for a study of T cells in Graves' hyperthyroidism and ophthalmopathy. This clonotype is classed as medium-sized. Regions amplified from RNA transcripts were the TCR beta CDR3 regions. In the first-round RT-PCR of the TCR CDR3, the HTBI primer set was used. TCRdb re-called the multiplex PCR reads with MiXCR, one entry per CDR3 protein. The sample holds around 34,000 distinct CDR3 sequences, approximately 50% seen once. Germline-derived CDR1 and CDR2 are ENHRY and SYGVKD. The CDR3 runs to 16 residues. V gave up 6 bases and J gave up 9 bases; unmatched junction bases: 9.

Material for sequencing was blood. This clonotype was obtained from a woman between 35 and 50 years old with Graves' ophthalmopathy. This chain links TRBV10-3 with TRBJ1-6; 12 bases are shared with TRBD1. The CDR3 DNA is TGTGCCATCAGGTCGGGACAGGGGGCTGAAGCTTCACCCCTCCACTTT. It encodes CAIRSGQGAEASPLHF.